A selection of T cell receptor beta chains follows, all from one sample in a study of CD8+CD57+ T cells in acquired aplastic anemia. A single record per CDR3 protein comes from TCRdb applying MiXCR to the reads. The data hold about 160,000 distinct CDR3 sequences, with 47% observed a single time. Sequenced material: sorted CD4+, CD8+, or CD8+CD57+ T cells (not recorded which) from PBMCs. All receptors come from a human donor with aplastic anemia. The CDR3 runs from the conserved cysteine through the conserved F or W. D genes are given only for firm matches. Clone sizes are given selectively: once, few, many, or a class where the clone is expanded.

d_call,v_call,clone_size,j_call,cdr3_nt,cdr3_aa
NA,TRBV7-8,NA,TRBJ2-7,TGTGCCAGCAGCTTGGGTTTTCGGGGGGCTTACGAGCAGTACTTC,CASSLGFRGAYEQYF
NA,TRBV2,few,TRBJ1-6,TGTGCCAGCAGCCAAGGGGGGGATTATGGATCACCCCTCCACTTT,CASSQGGDYGSPLHF
TRBD1,TRBV7-2,many,TRBJ2-1,TGTGCCAGCAGCTCCTGGACAGGGCGCTACAATGAGCAGTTCTTC,CASSSWTGRYNEQFF
TRBD2,TRBV7-9,many,TRBJ2-7,TGTGCCAGCATCGGGGGGGGTACCTACGAGCAGTACTTC,CASIGGGTYEQYF
NA,TRBV2,few,TRBJ1-6,TGTGCCAGCAGGCGACAGGATGTGATGTCGCCCCTCCACTTT,CASRRQDVMSPLHF
NA,TRBV10-3,few,TRBJ1-1,TGTGCCATCAGGGAGGAGAGAAACACTGAAGCTTTCTTT,CAIREERNTEAFF
NA,TRBV20-1,NA,TRBJ2-7,TGCAGTGCTGTGAGGACAGCACCCCACGAGCAGTACTTC,CSAVRTAPHEQYF
TRBD1,TRBV24-1,NA,TRBJ2-3,TGTGCCACCAGTGATTTTTGGGGGACAGGGGGCACAGATACGCAGTATTTT,CATSDFWGTGGTDTQYF
TRBD2,TRBV6-5,few,TRBJ2-1,TGTGCCAGCAGTTACTTAGCGGGGAACAATGAGCAGTTCTTC,CASSYLAGNNEQFF
TRBD1,TRBV2,NA,TRBJ1-6,TGTGCAACCGGGGACAGACTTGGTTCACCCCTCCACTTT,CATGDRLGSPLHF
TRBD1,TRBV20-1,NA,TRBJ1-5,TGCAGTGCTCAAACGACGACAGGGCAAGAGACCCAGCATTTT,CSAQTTTGQETQHF
NA,TRBV15,medium-sized,TRBJ1-6,TGTGCCACCAGCACCGGCCGATTAGGTTCACCCCTCCACTTT,CATSTGRLGSPLHF
NA,TRBV20-1,NA,TRBJ1-2,TGCAGTGCTAGAGATGGGGAGGGGGTCGGCTATGGCTACACCTTC,CSARDGEGVGYGYTF
TRBD2,TRBV5-1,many,TRBJ2-7,TGCGCCAGCAGCTTGAAGCGGGGGACGGAGATCTACGAGCAGTACTTC,CASSLKRGTEIYEQYF
TRBD1,TRBV10-3,NA,TRBJ2-2,TGTGCCATCAGTGAACGGGGACAGGGGCGGACCGGGGAGCTGTTTTTT,CAISERGQGRTGELFF
NA,TRBV29-1,NA,TRBJ2-6,TGCAGCGCCAGCGCCCCTGGGGCCAACGCCCTGACTTTC,CSASAPGANALTF
NA,TRBV24-1,NA,TRBJ2-2,TGTGCCACCGGGGGATTTAGCGACACCGGGGAGCTGTTTTTT,CATGGFSDTGELFF
NA,TRBV7-8,NA,TRBJ1-2,TGTGCCAGCAGCCCAGGGATTCGGGGCTACACCTTC,CASSPGIRGYTF
NA,TRBV30,NA,TRBJ2-3,TGTGCCTGGAGAACTATACTAGGTAGCACAGATACGCAGTATTTT,CAWRTILGSTDTQYF
NA,TRBV7-2,few,TRBJ2-7,TGTGCCAGCAGCAGGGCGGGACAGCTCTACGAGCAGTACTTC,CASSRAGQLYEQYF
NA,TRBV7-3,few,TRBJ2-1,TGTGCCAGCAGCTTAACTAGTTCCAATGAGCAGTTCTTC,CASSLTSSNEQFF
TRBD2,TRBV2,many,TRBJ2-1,TGTGCCAGCAGTGAAGCGCTATTGGGACTAGCGGACAATGAGCAGTTCTTC,CASSEALLGLADNEQFF
NA,TRBV7-3,NA,TRBJ2-7,TGTGCCAGCAGCCCGACTCCGGGAGCATCCTACGAGCAGTACTTC,CASSPTPGASYEQYF
TRBD1,TRBV6-2/TRBV6-3,few,TRBJ1-5,TGTGCCAGCAAAAACAGGGGGTCTTCCGTAGCCAGTCAGCCCCAGCATTTT,CASKNRGSSVASQPQHF
TRBD1,TRBV6-1,NA,TRBJ1-5,TGTGCCAGCAGGGGTGGGGGGACAGGGGGCTATAGCAATCAGCCCCAGCATTTT,CASRGGGTGGYSNQPQHF
NA,TRBV7-9,many,TRBJ2-3,TGTGCCAGCAGCGCTCCAGGGAGCACAGATACGCAGTATTTT,CASSAPGSTDTQYF
TRBD1,TRBV2,NA,TRBJ2-1,TGTGCCAGCAGAGCCACAGGGGGCCCCTACAATGAGCAGTTCTTC,CASRATGGPYNEQFF
TRBD1,TRBV24-1,NA,TRBJ2-1,TGTGCCACAGGAGGTGGGCGGAGACAGGGGTTC,CATGGGRRQGF
NA,TRBV5-1,NA,TRBJ2-3,TGCGCCAGCACCCAGAGCGGATTTAGCACAGATACGCAGTATTTT,CASTQSGFSTDTQYF
NA,TRBV7-2,many,TRBJ2-7,TGTGCCAGCGCGTCAGGATACGGGAGCATAGAGAAGCAGTACTTC,CASASGYGSIEKQYF
NA,TRBV7-3,many,TRBJ2-6,TGTGCCAGCAGCCCTTTGGCCTCAGACATCTCTGGGGCCAACGTCCTGACTTTC,CASSPLASDISGANVLTF
NA,TRBV24-1,NA,TRBJ1-2,TGTGCCACCAGTGATTTTAGCAGTAACTATGGCTACACCTTC,CATSDFSSNYGYTF
TRBD1,TRBV7-6,NA,TRBJ2-7,TGTGCCAGCAGCCCGCGGACAGGATCGGAGCAGTACTTC,CASSPRTGSEQYF
NA,TRBV5-5,many,TRBJ2-7,TGTGCCAGCAGCTTGGACCAGACTGAAGGAGAGCAGTACTTC,CASSLDQTEGEQYF
NA,TRBV24-1,NA,TRBJ1-5,TGTGCCACCAGTAGGGCAGGGTTTCAGCCCCAGCATTTT,CATSRAGFQPQHF
NA,TRBV7-8,NA,TRBJ2-7,TGTGCCAGTAGCCCACTAGCATCCTACGAGCAGTACTTC,CASSPLASYEQYF
NA,TRBV5-1,many,TRBJ2-4,TGCGCCAGCAGCTTGTCAGTGGGGAACATTCAGTACTTC,CASSLSVGNIQYF
TRBD2,TRBV20-1,NA,TRBJ2-3,TGCAGTGCTCAACTAGCGGGGATCACAGATACGCAGTATTTT,CSAQLAGITDTQYF
TRBD1,TRBV6-5,once,TRBJ1-5,TGTGCCAGCAGTTACTCGGAGGGACAGGACAATCAGCCCCAGCATTTT,CASSYSEGQDNQPQHF
NA,TRBV19,NA,TRBJ1-5,TGTGCCAGTAGTATCGGGGTTAATCAGCCCCAGCATTTT,CASSIGVNQPQHF
NA,TRBV19,NA,TRBJ2-7,TGTGCCAGCAGTCGGTACAGAGGGCCCTACGAGCAGTACTTC,CASSRYRGPYEQYF
NA,TRBV6-1,few,TRBJ1-5,TGTGCCAGCATACTACAAGTGGGCCAACCGCGGACCCAGCATTTT,CASILQVGQPRTQHF
NA,TRBV28,many,TRBJ1-1,TGTGCCAGCCGCGGGTTCGAAGCTTTCTTT,CASRGFEAFF
NA,TRBV7-2,NA,TRBJ2-1,TGTGCCAGCAGCTTAGTGTTGGGGGCCGGGCAGTTCTTC,CASSLVLGAGQFF
NA,TRBV15,NA,TRBJ2-5,TGTGCCACCAGCAGAGATCTTGGGACCCAGTACTTC,CATSRDLGTQYF
NA,TRBV29-1,NA,TRBJ1-2,TGCAGCGTTGAAGATCCAGGGGCGAGCTATGGCTACACCTTC,CSVEDPGASYGYTF
NA,TRBV15,few,TRBJ2-7,TGTGCCACCAGCAGAGATGTGGGCTACGAGCAGTACTTC,CATSRDVGYEQYF
TRBD1,TRBV12-3/TRBV12-4,NA,TRBJ2-5,TGTGCCAGCAGGACAGGGGGACTGGATCAAGAGACCCAGTACTTC,CASRTGGLDQETQYF
NA,TRBV25-1,few,TRBJ2-1,TGTGCCAGCAGTCCCTTTGGAGACTACAATGAGCAGTTCTTC,CASSPFGDYNEQFF
NA,TRBV6-1,many,TRBJ1-5,TGTGCCAGCTCCCGGAGGGAGGCTGGGTCGGGCAATCAGCCCCAGCATTTT,CASSRREAGSGNQPQHF
NA,TRBV10-3,medium-sized,TRBJ1-6,TGTGCCATCGCGAATCAAGGCAATAATTCACCCCTCCACTTT,CAIANQGNNSPLHF